This TCR beta chain was recorded in a study of blood T cell repertoires in COVID-19. Data came from immunoSEQ multiplex PCR; TCRdb stores just in-frame clones and leaves some out. The table has some 200,000 clones, roughly 80% seen once. The TCR comes from a woman aged 80 or over with COVID-19, enrolled during active disease. Sequencing was carried out using peripheral blood.

The CDR3 here is CASSSAGSGYEQYF. The CDR3 region has the DNA TGCGCCAGCAGCTCCGCCGGGAGTGGTTACGAGCAGTACTTC. J is TRBJ2-7 and V is TRBV5-1; weak D call: TRBD2 (6 bases). The V end lost 3 bases, the J end lost 4 bases, and 14 bases lay between the germline ends. Germline CDR1 SGHRS, CDR2 YFSETQ. The CDR3 consists of 14 residues.